This T cell receptor (beta chain) was recorded in a study of spatial heterogeneity in lung cancer. This clonotype is medium-sized in the sample. As to time point: sample taken at primary tumor resection. TCRdb used MiXCR to reprocess the 5' RACE reads, holding one entry per CDR3 protein. The sample carries some 4,100 distinct CDR3 sequences, 8.5% to 9% recorded once. V was pared by 5 bases and J by 6 bases, with 3 bases of the junction left unmatched. Looked up from germline, CDR1 is LNHDA and CDR2 is SQIVND (reference sequence). This CDR3 is built from 13 residues. The V gene is TRBV19, the J gene TRBJ2-2; 7 positions match TRBD2. The source is a female donor with early-stage non-small cell lung cancer. The source was normal lung tissue next to the tumor, collected at surgery. CDR3 sequence: CASSFGLAGELFF. The CDR3 nucleotides read TGTGCCAGTAGTTTTGGACTAGCCGGGGAGCTGTTTTTT. The whole variable domain, filled in from reference TRBV19 and TRBJ2-2, reads DGGITQSPKYLFRKEGQNVTLSCEQNLNHDAMYWYRQDPGQGLRLIYYSQIVNDFQKGDIAEGYSVSREKKESFPLTVTSAQKNPTAFYLCASSFGLAGELFFGEGSRLTVL.